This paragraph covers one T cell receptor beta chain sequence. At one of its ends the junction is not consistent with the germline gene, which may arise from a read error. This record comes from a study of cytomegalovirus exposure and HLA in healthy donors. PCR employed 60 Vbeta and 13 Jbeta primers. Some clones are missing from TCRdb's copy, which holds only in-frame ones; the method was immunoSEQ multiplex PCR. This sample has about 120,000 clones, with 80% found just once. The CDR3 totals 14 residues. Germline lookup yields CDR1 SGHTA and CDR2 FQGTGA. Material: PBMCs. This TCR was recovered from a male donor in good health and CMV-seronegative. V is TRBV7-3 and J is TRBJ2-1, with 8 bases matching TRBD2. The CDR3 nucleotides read TGTGCCAGCAGCTCGACGGGGGGGGATTCCCGTACGATCTTC. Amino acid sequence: CASSSTGGDSRTIF.